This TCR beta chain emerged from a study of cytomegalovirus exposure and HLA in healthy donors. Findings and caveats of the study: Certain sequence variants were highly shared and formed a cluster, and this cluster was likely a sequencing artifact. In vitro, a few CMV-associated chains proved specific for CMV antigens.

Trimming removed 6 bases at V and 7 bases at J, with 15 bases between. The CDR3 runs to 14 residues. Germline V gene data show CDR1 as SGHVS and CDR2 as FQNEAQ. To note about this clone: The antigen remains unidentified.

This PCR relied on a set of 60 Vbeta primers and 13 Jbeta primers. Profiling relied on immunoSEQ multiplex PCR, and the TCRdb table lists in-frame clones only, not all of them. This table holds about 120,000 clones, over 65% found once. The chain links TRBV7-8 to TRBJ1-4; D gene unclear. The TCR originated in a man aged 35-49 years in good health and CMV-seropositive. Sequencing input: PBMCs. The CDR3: CASSPGSRGEKLFF. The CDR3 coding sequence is TGTGCCAGCAGTCCGGGGTCGCGGGGTGAAAAACTGTTTTTT.